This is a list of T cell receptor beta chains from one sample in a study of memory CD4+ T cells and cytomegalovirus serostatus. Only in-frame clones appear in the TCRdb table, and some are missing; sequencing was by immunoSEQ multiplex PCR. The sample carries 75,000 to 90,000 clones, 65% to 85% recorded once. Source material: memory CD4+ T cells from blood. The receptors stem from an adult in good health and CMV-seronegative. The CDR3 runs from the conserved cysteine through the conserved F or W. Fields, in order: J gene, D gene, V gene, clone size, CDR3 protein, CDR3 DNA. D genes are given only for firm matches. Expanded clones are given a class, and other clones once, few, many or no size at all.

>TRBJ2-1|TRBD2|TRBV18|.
CASSPELADNEQFF
TGTGCCAGCTCACCCGAACTAGCGGACAATGAGCAGTTCTTC
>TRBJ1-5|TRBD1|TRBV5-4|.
CASSQGQGPSQPQHF
TGTGCCAGCAGCCAAGGACAGGGACCCAGTCAGCCCCAGCATTTT
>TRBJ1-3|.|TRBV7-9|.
CASSLGGNTIYF
TGTGCCAGCAGCTTAGGGGGAAACACCATATATTTT
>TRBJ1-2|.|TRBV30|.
CAWSMGGENGYTF
TGTGCCTGGAGTATGGGGGGAGAGAATGGCTACACCTTC
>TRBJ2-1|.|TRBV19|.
CARLDSSYNEQFF
TGTGCCAGGTTGGATAGCTCCTACAATGAGCAGTTCTTC
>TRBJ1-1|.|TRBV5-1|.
CASSWGVNTEAFF
TGCGCCAGCAGCTGGGGTGTGAACACTGAAGCTTTCTTT
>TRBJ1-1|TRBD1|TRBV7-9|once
CASSPPGPGQLNTEAFF
TGTGCCAGCAGCCCCCCAGGTCCGGGACAGTTGAACACTGAAGCTTTCTTT
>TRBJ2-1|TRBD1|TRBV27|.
CASRVRGQGGNEQFF
TGTGCCAGCAGAGTTCGAGGACAGGGAGGAAATGAGCAGTTCTTC
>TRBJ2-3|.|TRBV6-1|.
CASSGATDTQYF
TGTGCCAGCAGTGGGGCCACAGATACGCAGTATTTT
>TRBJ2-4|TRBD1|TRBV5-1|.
CASSLGQGNIQYF
TGCGCCAGCAGCTTGGGACAGGGGAACATTCAGTACTTC
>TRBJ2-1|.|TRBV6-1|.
CASSVRSGAVLGDEQFF
TGTGCCAGCAGTGTACGGTCAGGGGCCGTTTTAGGGGATGAGCAGTTCTTC
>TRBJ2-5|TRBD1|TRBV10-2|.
CASSVDRNQETQYF
TGCGCCAGCAGTGTGGACAGGAATCAAGAGACCCAGTACTTC
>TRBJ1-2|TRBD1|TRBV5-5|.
CASSRGQGAADYGYTF
TGTGCCAGCAGCCGGGGACAGGGGGCGGCTGACTATGGCTACACCTTC
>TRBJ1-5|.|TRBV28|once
CASSLGDGVQHF
TGTGCCAGCAGTTTAGGAGACGGAGTACAGCATTTT
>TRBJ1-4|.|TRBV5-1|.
CASSPEGLATNEKLFF
TGCGCCAGCAGCCCCGAGGGTCTTGCAACTAATGAAAAACTGTTTTTT
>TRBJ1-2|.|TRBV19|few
CATKDIVGYGYTF
TGTGCCACCAAGGACATCGTTGGCTATGGCTACACCTTC
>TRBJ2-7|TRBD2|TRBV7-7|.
CASSLGTTSYEQYF
TGTGCTAGCAGCTTAGGGACTACGTCCTACGAGCAGTACTTC
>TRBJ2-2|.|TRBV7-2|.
CASSEGGRHTGELFF
TGTGCCAGCAGCGAAGGGGGGAGGCACACCGGGGAGCTGTTTTTT
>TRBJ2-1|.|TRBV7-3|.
CASSFGGEQFF
TGTGCCAGCAGCTTCGGTGGGGAGCAGTTCTTC
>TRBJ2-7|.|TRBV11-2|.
CASSRQHEQYF
TGTGCCAGCAGCCGACAGCACGAGCAGTACTTC
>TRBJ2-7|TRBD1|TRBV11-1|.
CASSSPDRENEQYF
TGTGCCAGCAGCTCCCCGGACAGGGAGAACGAGCAGTACTTC
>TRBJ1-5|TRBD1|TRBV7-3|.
CASSLLDRGSNQPQHF
TGTGCCAGCAGCTTGCTGGACAGGGGTAGCAATCAGCCCCAGCATTTT
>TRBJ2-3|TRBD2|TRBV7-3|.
CASSQSGGADTQYF
TGTGCCAGCAGCCAGAGCGGGGGCGCAGATACGCAGTATTTT
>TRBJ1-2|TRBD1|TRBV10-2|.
CASSESTGIGYGYTF
TGCGCCAGCAGTGAGTCGACAGGGATAGGCTATGGCTACACCTTC
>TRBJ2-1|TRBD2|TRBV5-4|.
CASSPSGGLYNEQFF
TGTGCCAGCAGCCCTAGCGGGGGGCTGTACAATGAGCAGTTCTTC
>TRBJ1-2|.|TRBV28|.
CASSYPAILGPYGYTF
TGTGCCAGCAGTTACCCGGCTATTTTAGGGCCCTATGGCTACACCTTC
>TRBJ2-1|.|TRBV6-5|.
CASSHWGEGTNEQFF
TGTGCCAGCAGTCACTGGGGAGAGGGTACAAATGAGCAGTTCTTC
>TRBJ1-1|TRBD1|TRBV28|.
CASRSGGQNTEAFF
TGTGCCAGCAGGTCAGGGGGCCAGAACACTGAAGCTTTCTTT
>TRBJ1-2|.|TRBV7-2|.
CASSLALGYGYTF
TGTGCCAGCAGCTTAGCCCTGGGCTATGGCTACACCTTC
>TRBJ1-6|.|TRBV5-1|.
CASSWDGTNPRQSNSPLHF
TGCGCCAGCAGCTGGGACGGGACAAATCCGCGCCAGTCTAATTCACCCCTCCACTTT
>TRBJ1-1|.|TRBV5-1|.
CASSSLPGATEAFF
TGCGCCAGCAGTTCATTACCCGGCGCCACTGAAGCTTTCTTT
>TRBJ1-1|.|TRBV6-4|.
CASSDSSLGTQAFF
TGTGCCAGCAGTGACTCATCCTTAGGGACTCAGGCTTTCTTT
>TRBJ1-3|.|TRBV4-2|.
CASSLQTDIGNTIYF
TGTGCCAGCAGCCTCCAGACGGACATTGGAAACACCATATATTTT
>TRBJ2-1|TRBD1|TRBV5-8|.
CASSLRDSYNEQFF
TGTGCCAGCAGCCTCCGGGACAGTTACAATGAGCAGTTCTTC
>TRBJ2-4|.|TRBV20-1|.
CSAIRDLYQYF
TGCAGTGCTATCCGGGACTTGTATCAGTACTTC
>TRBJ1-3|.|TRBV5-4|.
CASSSARAGNTIYF
TGTGCCAGCAGTTCCGCTAGAGCAGGAAACACCATATATTTT
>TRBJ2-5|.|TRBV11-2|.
CASSLQGSRGETQYF
TGTGCCAGCAGCTTACAGGGGTCGCGGGGGGAGACCCAGTACTTC